These 27 T cell receptor beta chains originate from one sample sequenced in a study of blood T cell repertoires in COVID-19. TCRdb keeps only in-frame clones here, not all; method: immunoSEQ multiplex PCR. This table has fewer than 150,000 clones, around 90% appearing once. Sequenced sample: peripheral blood. The receptors here all came from a human donor in a cohort sampled during active COVID-19.

Of note for this clone: The sample holds other DNA sequences that translate to the same CDR3. The chain employs TRBV3-1 (or the pseudogene TRBV3-2) and TRBJ2-7; D is perhaps TRBD1 (6 bases). Trimming shortened V by 0 bases and J by 3 bases, and 6 bases separated the two germline ends. The CDR3 loop spans 13 amino acids. The V gene's germline CDR1 is LGHDT and CDR2 YNNKEL (reference sequence). The CDR3 loop reads CASSQEGGYEQYF. DNA of the CDR3: TGTGCCAGCAGCCAAGAAGGGGGCTACGAGCAGTACTTC.

The genes are TRBV5-1 and TRBJ1-2; TRBD1 is a possible D gene (6 bases). With 0 bases removed from V and 8 bases from J, the gap between germline ends came to 14 bases. The CDR3 loop spans 14 amino acids. Per germline, CDR1 SGHRS and CDR2 YFSETQ. The CDR3 protein is CASSLGTVEPGYTF. Written as DNA, the CDR3 is TGCGCCAGCAGCTTGGGGACAGTTGAGCCAGGCTACACCTTC.

V is TRBV6-6 and J is TRBJ2-2; 7 nucleotides match TRBD1. Germline V gives CDR1 MNHNY, CDR2 SVGAGI (reference sequence). The ends lost 6 bases at V and 4 bases at J; junction bases unmatched: 5. The CDR3 length is 14 residues. The CDR3 region is CASRWDSRTGELFF. The DNA for the CDR3 is TGTGCCAGCAGATGGGACAGCCGCACCGGGGAGCTGTTTTTT.

The V call is TRBV10-1, the J call TRBJ2-3; TRBD1 might be the D (6 bases). The V gene's germline CDR1 is WNHNN and CDR2 SYGVQD (reference sequence). The CDR3 has 17 residues. Trimming pared 3 bases from V and 1 base from J, leaving 17 bases between. The CDR3 is CASSDPPGAGGTDTQYF. Here the CDR3 DNA reads TGCGCCAGCAGTGACCCACCAGGGGCAGGGGGCACAGATACGCAGTATTTT.

The V and J genes are TRBV6-2 or TRBV6-3 and TRBJ2-1, with TRBD2 identical over 13 bases. CDR3 length: 18 amino acids. The germline V gene has CDR1 MNHEY and CDR2 SVGEGT. V shed 6 bases, J shed 1 base, and the junction held 9 bases outside the gene matches. Here the CDR3 DNA reads TGTGCCAGCAGCTCACTAGCGGGGGGGCAGGGATCCTACAATGAGCAGTTCTTC. Translating it yields CASSSLAGGQGSYNEQFF.

The chain links TRBV7-9 to TRBJ1-1, with a tentative D call TRBD1 (5 bases). V shed 5 bases and J shed 8 bases, with 9 bases lying between them. The germline V gene encodes CDR1 SEHNR and CDR2 FQNEAQ (reference sequence). CDR3 length: 11 amino acids. CDR3 nucleotides: TGTGCCAGCAGCCCCGGACACGAAGCTTTCTTT. Amino acids: CASSPGHEAFF.

V usage is TRBV7-9 and J usage is TRBJ2-2, with 8 bases aligning to TRBD2. The CDR3 runs to 16 residues. The germline V gene has CDR1 SEHNR and CDR2 FQNEAQ (reference sequence). J lost 0 bases, V lost 8 bases, and 8 bases had no gene match. The CDR3 loop reads CASSISGTANTGELFF. The CDR3 DNA is TGTGCCAGCTCTATTAGCGGGACCGCGAACACCGGGGAGCTGTTTTTT.

V usage is TRBV6-6 and J usage is TRBJ2-6, with 7 nucleotides matching TRBD1. The length of the CDR3 is 16 residues. V lost 7 bases, J lost 2 bases, and 8 bases stayed unmatched. Germline loops: CDR1 MNHNY, CDR2 SVGAGI (reference sequence). The CDR3 loop reads CASNDRALTGANVLTF. The CDR3 DNA reads TGTGCCAGCAACGACAGGGCCCTGACTGGGGCCAACGTCCTGACTTTC.

J is TRBJ2-7 and V is TRBV18; 8 positions match TRBD1. Germline CDR1 reads KGHSH; CDR2 reads LQKENI. The V segment lost 6 bases and the J segment 3 bases; nucleotides outside the gene matches: 4. The CDR3 is 13 amino acids. The CDR3 coding sequence is TGTGCCAGCTCGCCAACAGGGGGCTACGAGCAGTACTTC. It yields the protein CASSPTGGYEQYF.

The chain couples TRBV20-1 to TRBJ1-1, with D unclear. The germline V and J ends were trimmed by 3 bases and 7 bases, with 9 bases remaining between them. The germline V gene encodes CDR1 DFQATT and CDR2 SNEGSKA (reference sequence). There are 11 residues in the CDR3. CDR3 nucleotide sequence: TGCAGTGCTAGGGTCGGGAGTGAAGCTTTCTTT. This sequence encodes CSARVGSEAFF.

The J gene is TRBJ1-1, the V gene TRBV5-3, with D unclear. TRBV5-3 qualifies as an ORF whose function is uncertain. Deletions cut 4 bases from V and 1 base from J, with 11 bases between. This CDR3 spans 14 amino acids. The CDR3 coding sequence is TGTGCCAGAAGCCCGACCGGAGGGAACACTGAAGCTTTCTTT. Translated: CARSPTGGNTEAFF.

For the CDR3, the DNA is TGCGCCAGCAGGGATGATGGCCGGGACACCGGGGAGCTGTTTTTT. Translation: CASRDDGRDTGELFF. The chain employs TRBV10-2 and TRBJ2-2; no clear D gene. The CDR3 loop spans 15 amino acids. Trimming stripped 6 bases from V and 3 bases from J, with 14 bases between. Germline V gives CDR1 WSHSY, CDR2 SAAADI.

The rearrangement joins TRBV7-9 to TRBJ2-3; 8 bases agree with TRBD2. Germline lookup yields CDR1 SEHNR and CDR2 FQNEAQ (reference sequence). The V and J ends lost 4 bases and 4 bases, in that order; junction bases with no gene match: 10. The CDR3 totals 16 residues. The CDR3 nucleotides are TGTGCCAGCAGCTCCCAGCAGCGGGAGATGGCAGATACGCAGTATTTT. Translating it yields CASSSQQREMADTQYF.

This clone was found once. The genes are TRBV21-1 and TRBJ2-7; TRBD2 is taken as the D call from the table, unchecked against the DNA. TRBV21-1 is labeled a pseudogene. This CDR3 has 14 amino acids. CDR3 sequence: CASSKETGPYEQYF. The CDR3 DNA follows: TGTGCCAGCAGCAAAGAGACTGGCCCCTACGAGCAGTACTTC.

J is TRBJ2-2 and V is TRBV4-2, with 12 bases that match TRBD2. The V and J ends lost 3 bases and 4 bases, in that order; junction bases with no gene match: 12. The CDR3 loop spans 19 amino acids. Germline CDR1 reads LGHNA; CDR2 reads YNFKEQ. CDR3 in amino acids: CASSHPGATSGGTTGELFF. CDR3 nucleotides: TGTGCCAGCAGCCACCCTGGCGCCACTAGCGGGGGGACCACCGGGGAGCTGTTTTTT.

CDR3 in DNA: TGTGCCAGCAGAACCGGACAGCTCAACCAGCCCCAGCATTTT. Amino acids: CASRTGQLNQPQHF. The chain uses TRBV6-5 and TRBJ1-5; D is perhaps TRBD1 (6 bases). Germline lookup yields CDR1 MNHEY and CDR2 SVGAGI. CDR3 length: 14 amino acids. Trimming left V 6 bases short and J 7 bases short, with 16 bases between.

The J gene is TRBJ1-2, the V gene TRBV19, with 10 bases aligning to TRBD1. This CDR3 is 15 amino acids long. J was trimmed by 7 bases and V by 3 bases; bases with no gene match: 8. Germline V gives CDR1 LNHDA, CDR2 SQIVND (reference sequence). The CDR3 DNA sequence: TGTGCCAGTAGTATGGGACAGGGGCGGTCGCGTGGCTACACCTTC. Its protein is CASSMGQGRSRGYTF.

The rearrangement joins TRBV5-4 to TRBJ2-3, with 11 bases aligning to TRBD2. Trimming cost V 4 bases and J 4 bases; bases outside gene matches: 8. This CDR3 comprises 16 residues. Germline loops: CDR1 SGHNT, CDR2 YYREEE (reference sequence). The DNA of the CDR3 is TGTGCCAGCAGCGTTACCCAACTAGCGGGGGCAGATACGCAGTATTTT. Translating it yields CASSVTQLAGADTQYF.

The chain joins TRBV2 to TRBJ1-2, with D maybe TRBD1 (6 bases). The CDR3 length is 14 residues. Trimming cost V 3 bases and J 5 bases, with 13 bases left between them. Germline CDR1 SNHLY, CDR2 FYNNEI. The CDR3 DNA follows: TGTGCCAGCAGTGAGTCGCAGGGGACGTATGGCTACACCTTC. Its protein is CASSESQGTYGYTF.

This rearrangement joins TRBV23-1 to TRBJ2-7, with TRBD2 identical over 12 bases. TRBV23-1 is labeled an ORF, and its function is uncertain. This CDR3 has 17 amino acids. V shed 2 bases and J 3 bases; nucleotides not matched to a gene: 8. This CDR3 is CASSQPKLAGGHYEQYF. Written as DNA, the CDR3 is TGCGCCAGCAGTCAACCAAAACTAGCGGGAGGCCACTACGAGCAGTACTTC.

This chain joins TRBV7-8 and TRBJ1-5; the D gene is possibly TRBD1 (6 bases). The V end was cut by 5 bases, the J end by 8 bases, with 16 bases between. Germline CDR1 and CDR2: SGHVS and FQNEAQ. This CDR3 region has 14 residues. The CDR3 reads CASSPGTISKPQHF. In nucleotides, the CDR3 is TGTGCCAGCAGCCCAGGGACAATCTCTAAGCCCCAGCATTTT.

CDR3 in amino acids: CASSFGGSGWNEQFF. CDR3 DNA: TGTGCCAGCAGCTTCGGCGGGAGTGGGTGGAATGAGCAGTTCTTC. The chain uses TRBV7-9 and TRBJ2-1, with TRBD2 matching 7 bases. The CDR3 extends over 15 amino acids. The V gene's germline CDR1 is SEHNR and CDR2 FQNEAQ (reference sequence). The V and J ends lost 3 bases and 7 bases, in that order; junction bases with no gene match: 9.

The table lists this clone with a few counts. This chain uses TRBV11-2 with TRBJ1-2; D is possibly TRBD1 (6 bases). Germline values: CDR1 SGHAT, CDR2 FQNNGV. V lost 5 bases and J 8 bases, leaving 21 bases between the germline ends. This CDR3 has 15 residues. CDR3 DNA sequence: TGTGCCAGCAGCCAATGGGTCAGGGGATTGGGCGGCTACACCTTC. Encoded protein: CASSQWVRGLGGYTF.

V usage is TRBV10-3 and J usage is TRBJ2-5; 12 bases are shared with TRBD2. Germline loops: CDR1 ENHRY, CDR2 SYGVKD. V shed 2 bases and J 5 bases; nucleotides not matched to a gene: 9. CDR3 length: 17 amino acids. CDR3 nucleotides: TGTGCCATCAGTGAGACCCTACTAGCGGGGGGCCTGGAGACCCAGTACTTC. Residues: CAISETLLAGGLETQYF.

The chain uses TRBV28 and TRBJ1-2; 8 bases agree with TRBD1. The trim removed 2 bases at V and 7 bases at J, leaving 6 bases unmatched. CDR1 and CDR2 from the germline V gene are MDHEN and SYDVKM. The CDR3 consists of 14 residues. The CDR3 coding sequence is TGTGCCAGCAGTTTAGCCGGACAGGGAACTGGCTACACCTTC. This gives the protein CASSLAGQGTGYTF.

The gene calls are TRBV10-2 and TRBJ2-7; 9 nucleotides line up with TRBD2. Germline V CDR1 and CDR2: WSHSY, SAAADI. The CDR3 length is 17 residues. The trim removed 5 bases at V and 3 bases at J, leaving 14 bases unmatched. The CDR3 sequence is CASSMFSGGGGFYEQYF. The CDR3 nucleotides are TGCGCCAGCAGTATGTTTAGCGGGGGCGGAGGTTTCTACGAGCAGTACTTC.

This chain links TRBV6-5 with TRBJ2-1, with no clear D. Trimming stripped 7 bases from V and 5 bases from J, with 12 bases between. The CDR3 length is 13 residues. Germline lookup yields CDR1 MNHEY and CDR2 SVGAGI. CDR3 region: CASIRVTNNEQFF. For the CDR3, the DNA is TGTGCCAGCATTCGGGTCACAAACAATGAGCAGTTCTTC.